This TCR beta chain was recovered during a study of technical replicates of blood from a handful of donors. Sequencing was performed with immunoSEQ multiplex PCR; in TCRdb, only in-frame clones are kept and a portion is missing. Of 80,000 to 100,000 clones in the sample, around 96% were seen once. Sequencing used T cells isolated from PBMCs. The sequence was collected from a human donor in good health.

CDR3 sequence: CASRTGTRNSPLHF. CDR3 bases: TGTGCCAGCAGAACAGGGACAAGGAATTCACCCCTCCACTTT. V gene TRBV6-5 combines with J gene TRBJ1-6; TRBD1 is a possible D gene (6 bases). The CDR3 has 14 residues. Germline V CDR1 and CDR2: MNHEY, SVGAGI. Trimming pared 6 bases from V and 7 bases from J, leaving 13 bases between.